Sequencing of this T cell receptor beta chain was carried out in a study of T cell changes during pregnancy in multiple sclerosis. Assay used: immunoSEQ multiplex PCR; TCRdb lists only in-frame clones, some missing. The table has about 54,000 clones, 91% seen once. Germline CDR1 MNHNS, CDR2 SASEGT. The CDR3 spans 15 residues. The ends were cut back, 5 bases at V and 5 bases at J, with 15 bases in the middle. The sequence came from a female donor in good health, enrolled as a control in a pregnancy study. The chain employs TRBV6-1 and TRBJ2-2; D is ambiguous. Sequenced material: peripheral blood, taken after pregnancy. CDR3 DNA: TGTGCCAGCAGTCCTTCTCCGCCCGGGACCGGGGAGCTGTTTTTT. This translates into CASSPSPPGTGELFF.